A single sample gave rise to the 7 T cell receptor beta chains below, sequenced in a study of cytomegalovirus exposure and HLA in healthy donors. Both 60 Vbeta primers and 13 Jbeta primers went into the PCR. TCRdb's table, derived via immunoSEQ multiplex PCR, lists solely in-frame clones and lacks some. The sample records 300,000 or so clones, approximately 85% being singletons. The sequenced sample consisted of PBMCs. The receptors here all came from a woman aged 40 to 55 in good health and CMV-seropositive.

The genes are TRBV7-2 and TRBJ2-1; D is unresolved. This CDR3 contains 14 residues. V lost 1 base and J lost 4, with 8 bases in between. Germline V gene sequence: CDR1 SGHTA, CDR2 FQGNSA. In DNA form, the CDR3 reads TGTGCCAGCAGCTTAGAGGCAGGTTACAATGAGCAGTTCTTC. This translates into CASSLEAGYNEQFF.

This chain links TRBV6-5 with TRBJ2-7; 7 bases map to TRBD2. Germline V CDR1 and CDR2: MNHEY, SVGAGI. The CDR3 extends over 15 amino acids. Trimming removed 2 bases from V and 3 bases from J; junction bases left unmatched: 7. CDR3 sequence reads: CASSYTSSGHYEQYF. CDR3 DNA sequence: TGTGCCAGCAGTTACACGTCTAGCGGACACTACGAGCAGTACTTC.

This clone was detected a few times. The rearrangement joins TRBV2 to TRBJ1-1; possible D gene TRBD1, 5 bases. The CDR3 spans 13 residues. Trimming cost V 6 bases and J 3 bases, with 11 bases left between them. Per germline, CDR1 SNHLY and CDR2 FYNNEI. CDR3 region: CASRSDTDTEAFF. CDR3 coding DNA: TGTGCCAGCAGATCGGACACAGACACTGAAGCTTTCTTT.

The chain couples TRBV29-1 to TRBJ2-5; the match to TRBD2 covers 7 bases. The end of the DNA aligns better with TRBJ2-7, so the J call may be wrong. The CDR3 spans 13 residues. Germline lookup yields CDR1 SQVTM and CDR2 ANQGSEA. The CDR3 coding sequence is TGCAGCGGAACTAGCGCGAGCTCCTACGAGCAGTACTTC. Its protein is CSGTSASSYEQYF.

This clone has just one count. The V call is TRBV19, the J call TRBJ1-4, with D perhaps TRBD1 (5 bases). CDR3 length: 14 residues. CDR1 LNHDA and CDR2 SQIVND come from the germline V gene (reference sequence). V was trimmed by 4 bases and J by 4 bases, leaving 10 bases between them. This CDR3 reads CASSKDSINEKLFF. In nucleotides, the CDR3 is TGTGCCAGTAGTAAAGACAGTATTAATGAAAAACTGTTTTTT.

This clone was seen a single time. The chain recombines TRBV7-8 with TRBJ2-7, with D uncertain. V lost 0 bases to trimming and J lost 1 base, with 7 bases between them. Germline V CDR1 and CDR2: SGHVS, FQNEAQ. CDR3 length equals 14 residues. DNA for the CDR3: TGTGCCAGCAGCTTAGCGTGGCAATCCTACGAGCAGTACTTC. Its protein is CASSLAWQSYEQYF. Full variable domain (remainder filled in from reference TRBV7-8 and TRBJ2-7): GAGVSQSPRYKVAKRGQDVALRCDPISGHVSLFWYQQALGQGPEFLTYFQNEAQLDKSGLPSDRFFAERPEGSVSTLKIQRTQQEDSAVYLCASSLAWQSYEQYFGPGTRLTVT.

The gene calls are TRBV6-1 and TRBJ1-2; no clear D. The length of the CDR3 is 15 residues. In germline, CDR1 is MNHNS, CDR2 SASEGT. V lost 1 base, J lost 2 bases, and 11 bases lay in between. CDR3 residues: CASSEVWSGNYGYTF. The CDR3, as DNA: TGTGCCAGCAGTGAAGTGTGGAGCGGGAACTATGGCTACACCTTC.